In its sample, the clone carrying this T cell receptor beta chain was seen a few times. The antigen remains undetermined. The data are from a study of PD-L1 blockade in urothelial cancer. Across the whole study: Atezolizumab was started by patients at some point between 2014 and 2015 at 1,200 mg intravenously every 3 weeks. Chemotherapy regimens numbering 0 to 3 had been given to patients.

Study-wide findings and caveats: Below-median blood TCR clonality before treatment forecast better survival. By 3 weeks, tumor-associated blood clones had expanded more in durable-benefit patients.

There are 12 residues in the CDR3. Between the trimmed V and J ends, which lost 4 bases and 7 bases, there was a span of 11 bases. CDR1 SGHNT and CDR2 YYREEE come from the germline V gene (reference sequence). TCRdb's table, derived via immunoSEQ multiplex PCR, lists solely in-frame clones and lacks some. This table holds under 40,000 clones, 90% found once. The clonotype originates from a man in his 70s with urothelial cancer. The material was PBMCs, obtained around atezolizumab (anti-PD-L1) treatment. The V call is TRBV5-4, the J call TRBJ1-2; a possible D gene is TRBD1 (6 bases). CDR3 in amino acids: CASSLDSSGYTF. The CDR3, as DNA: TGTGCCAGCAGCCTGGACAGTTCTGGCTACACCTTC.